This entry concerns a single T cell receptor beta chain. This sample stems from a study of blood T cells in healthy people across ages. After removal of 4 bases from V and 4 bases from J, the junction contained 10 bases not matched to a gene. CDR3 length: 17 amino acids. Germline CDR1 reads SEHNR; CDR2 reads FQNEAQ (reference sequence). Next came a second PCR, run for roughly 6 to 11 cycles, which used a sample-barcoded 5' primer along with a J-beta primer mix. MiXCR was run by TCRdb on the 5' RACE reads, yielding one entry per CDR3 protein. The sample consists of roughly 800,000 distinct CDR3 sequences, about 55% of them appearing once.

The rearrangement links TRBV7-9 to TRBJ2-1, with 10 nucleotides matching TRBD2. This sequence originates from a man older than 75 in good health. Sequenced material: blood. CDR3 sequence reads: CASSSTRTSGKYNEQFF. CDR3 DNA: TGTGCCAGCAGCTCGACACGGACTAGCGGAAAATACAATGAGCAGTTCTTC.